A single T cell receptor (beta chain) is shown here with its context. What it binds is unknown. Other DNA sequences in the same sample also yield this CDR3. The data stem from a study of cytomegalovirus exposure and HLA in healthy donors. Study-wide results and caveats: Researchers had no immune exposure information except CMV serostatus available. Association with HLA alleles at 0.05 false discovery rate was found for some 18,000 TCR beta sequences in a later analysis.

The PCR used 60 Vbeta and 13 Jbeta primers. The repertoire was sequenced with immunoSEQ multiplex PCR; TCRdb's copy has only in-frame clones and lacks some. The sample comprises roughly 200,000 clones, about 80% of which are singletons, and 2.5% to 3.5% rests with the top ten. Sequencing was carried out using PBMCs. The source of this sequence is a woman in her thirties in good health and CMV-seronegative.

For the CDR3, the DNA is TGCGCCAGCAGCTTTCTAGCGGGGGGCACCTACGAGCAGTACTTC. Protein sequence: CASSFLAGGTYEQYF. The chain combines TRBV5-1 with TRBJ2-7; 11 bases map to TRBD2. CDR1 is SGHRS, CDR2 YFSETQ, per germline. CDR3 length: 15 amino acids. V dropped 2 bases and J dropped 2; count of bases not matched to a gene: 3.